The 6 T cell receptor beta chains in this list originate from one sample, sequenced in a study of identifying expanded T cells in peripheral blood. Libraries were prepared by immunoSEQ multiplex PCR; TCRdb keeps only in-frame clonotypes and omits some of them. This table has some 97,000 clones, about 87% appearing once. The sequenced sample was blood. The receptors stem from a person aged 18 to 75 in good health.

This chain links TRBV4-1 with TRBJ2-7; 10 bases match TRBD1. Per the germline V gene, CDR1 is MGHRA and CDR2 is YSYEKL. After removal of 0 bases from V and 5 bases from J, the junction contained 10 bases not matched to a gene. There are 17 residues in the CDR3. The CDR3 DNA sequence: TGCGCCAGCAGCCAAGATCCGGGACAGGGGTGGGCTAACGAGCAGTACTTC. Translating gives CASSQDPGQGWANEQYF.

The V and J genes are TRBV19 and TRBJ1-2, with D unresolved. Trimming stripped 4 bases from V and 6 bases from J, with 12 bases between. The CDR3 contains 13 residues. Germline V gives CDR1 LNHDA, CDR2 SQIVND (reference sequence). CDR3 bases: TGTGCCAGTAGTAACCGCCCTGAGAATGGCTACACCTTC. It translates to CASSNRPENGYTF.

The gene calls are TRBV7-9 and TRBJ1-4; TRBD1 might be the D (5 bases). V was cut by 4 bases and J by 8 bases, with 8 bases left in between. This CDR3 has 12 residues. Germline CDR1 is SEHNR and CDR2 is FQNEAQ (reference sequence). The CDR3 spells CASSSRQEKLFF. The DNA for the CDR3 is TGTGCCAGCAGCTCGAGACAGGAAAAACTGTTTTTT.

The chain has TRBV27 and TRBJ2-3; D not resolved. This CDR3 has 14 residues. The germline V and J ends were trimmed by 5 bases and 4 bases, with 13 bases remaining between them. Germline CDR1 reads MNHEY; CDR2 reads SMNVEV (reference sequence). This chain's CDR3 is CASSPSLGADTQYF. CDR3 in DNA: TGTGCCAGCAGTCCGTCCCTGGGCGCAGATACGCAGTATTTT.

The chain employs TRBV19 and TRBJ1-1; tentative D call: TRBD1 (5 bases). Germline CDR1 and CDR2: LNHDA and SQIVND (reference sequence). The CDR3 length is 14 residues. Trimming took off 3 bases at V and 3 bases at J, with 11 bases between the two ends. This CDR3 is CASSMARVDTEAFF. DNA of the CDR3: TGTGCCAGTAGTATGGCCAGGGTGGACACTGAAGCTTTCTTT.

The gene calls are TRBV4-3 and TRBJ2-1, with D maybe TRBD2 (5 bases). Germline CDR1 LGHNA, CDR2 YSLEER. V dropped 4 bases and J dropped 5 bases, with 12 bases sitting between them. The CDR3 has 14 residues. The CDR3 loop reads CASSLWTSHNEQFF. For the CDR3, the DNA is TGCGCCAGCAGCCTATGGACTTCTCACAATGAGCAGTTCTTC.